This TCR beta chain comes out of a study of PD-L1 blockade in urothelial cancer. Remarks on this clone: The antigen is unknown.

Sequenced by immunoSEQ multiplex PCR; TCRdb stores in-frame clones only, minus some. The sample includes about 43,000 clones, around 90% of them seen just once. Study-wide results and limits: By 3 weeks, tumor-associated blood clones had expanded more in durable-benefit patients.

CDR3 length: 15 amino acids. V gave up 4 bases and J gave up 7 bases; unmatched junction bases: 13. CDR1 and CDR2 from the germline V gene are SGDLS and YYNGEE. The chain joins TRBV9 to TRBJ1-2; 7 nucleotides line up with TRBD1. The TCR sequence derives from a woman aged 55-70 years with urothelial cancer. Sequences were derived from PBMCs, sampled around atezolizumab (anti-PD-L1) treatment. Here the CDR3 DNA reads TGTGCCAGCAGCCCTCACGTAGGACAGGCGGCTGGCTACACCTTC. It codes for CASSPHVGQAAGYTF. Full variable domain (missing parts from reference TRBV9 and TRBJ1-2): DSGVTQTPKHLITATGQRVTLRCSPRSGDLSVYWYQQSLDQGLQFLIQYYNGEERAKGNILERFSAQQFPDLHSELNLSSLELGDSALYFCASSPHVGQAAGYTFGSGTRLTVV.